The entry below gives a single TCR beta chain sequence along with its context. V was cut by 5 bases and J by 4 bases, with 6 bases left in between. The germline V gene has CDR1 SSHAT and CDR2 FNYEAQ (reference sequence). This CDR3 is 13 amino acids long. The data originate from a study of T-cell reconstitution after alpha-beta-depleted transplantation in children. The authors prepared the TCRbeta library with unique molecular identifiers. TCRdb redid the calling of the PCR reads with MiXCR, one entry per CDR3 protein. The sample gives some 600,000 distinct CDR3 sequences, roughly 17% of which show up once; 0.85% to 1.3% is in the top ten.

The clonotype originates from a human donor who donated a stem cell graft to a child with acute myeloid leukemia. Material: PBMCs from the stem cell graft donor, obtained from the stem cell graft. The rearrangement links TRBV7-7 to TRBJ2-6; D gene unclear. CDR3 amino acids: CASSVQGANVLTF. For the CDR3, the DNA is TGTGCCAGCAGCGTGCAGGGGGCCAACGTCCTGACTTTC.